The clone carrying this T cell receptor beta chain has ten or more counts. The V and J ends lost 6 bases and 0 bases respectively, with 5 bases between them. This CDR3 is 12 amino acids long. These data belong to a study of T-cell reconstitution after alpha-beta-depleted transplantation in children. A library of TCRbeta sequences, prepared with unique molecular identifiers, was generated. TCRdb called the PCR reads again in MiXCR, with one record for every CDR3 protein. This sample has about 270,000 distinct CDR3 sequences, with 9.9% found just once. The source of this sequence is a human donor who donated a stem cell graft to a child with SCID. Sequencing was performed on PBMCs from the stem cell graft donor, taken from the stem cell graft. The genes are TRBV12-3 or TRBV12-4 and TRBJ1-1; D unclear. The CDR3 here is CASSLMNTEAFF. As DNA, the CDR3 is TGTGCCAGCAGCTTAATGAACACTGAAGCTTTCTTT.